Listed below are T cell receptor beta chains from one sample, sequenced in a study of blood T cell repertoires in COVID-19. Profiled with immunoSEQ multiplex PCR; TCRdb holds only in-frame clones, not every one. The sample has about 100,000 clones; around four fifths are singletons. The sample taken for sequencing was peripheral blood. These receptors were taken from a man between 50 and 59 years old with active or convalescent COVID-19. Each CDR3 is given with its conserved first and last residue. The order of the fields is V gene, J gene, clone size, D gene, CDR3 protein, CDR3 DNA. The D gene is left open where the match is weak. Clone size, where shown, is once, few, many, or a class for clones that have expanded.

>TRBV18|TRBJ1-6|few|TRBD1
CASSLGQGSSPLHF
TGTGCCAGCTCGCTGGGACAGGGAAGTTCACCCCTCCACTTT
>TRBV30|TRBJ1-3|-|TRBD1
CAWDRASGNTIYF
TGTGCCTGGGACAGGGCCTCTGGAAACACCATATATTTT
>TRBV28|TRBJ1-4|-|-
CASRGEELFF
TGTGCCAGCCGTGGAGAGGAACTGTTTTTT
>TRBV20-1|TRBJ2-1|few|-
CSASILEALNEQFF
TGCAGTGCTAGTATCCTAGAAGCTTTAAATGAGCAGTTCTTC
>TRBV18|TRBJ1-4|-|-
CASSPSATNEKLFF
TGTGCCAGCTCACCGAGTGCAACTAATGAAAAACTGTTTTTT
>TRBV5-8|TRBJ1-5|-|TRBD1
CASRQVGTGFQPQHF
TGTGCCAGCAGACAAGTCGGGACAGGGTTTCAGCCCCAGCATTTT
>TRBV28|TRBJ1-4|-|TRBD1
CASSWGQGHEKLFF
TGTGCCAGCAGTTGGGGACAGGGACATGAAAAACTGTTTTTT
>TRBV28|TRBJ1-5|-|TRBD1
CASSSHRGVDSNQPQHF
TGTGCCAGCTCTAGCCACAGGGGTGTCGATAGCAATCAGCCCCAGCATTTT
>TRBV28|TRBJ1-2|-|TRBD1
CASRVIGQGEYGYTF
TGTGCCAGCAGGGTCATCGGGCAGGGGGAATATGGCTACACCTTC
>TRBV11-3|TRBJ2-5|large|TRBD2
CASSLGLADKETQYF
TGTGCCAGCAGTCTTGGACTAGCGGATAAAGAGACCCAGTACTTC
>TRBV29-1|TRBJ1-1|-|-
CSVSRMNTEAFF
TGCAGCGTTTCCAGGATGAACACTGAAGCTTTCTTT
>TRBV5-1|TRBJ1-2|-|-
CARTETYTF
TGCGCCAGGACAGAAACCTACACCTTC
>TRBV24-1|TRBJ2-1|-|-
CATSDLGREGGRGEQFF
TGTGCCACCAGTGATTTGGGGAGGGAAGGGGGGCGCGGTGAGCAGTTCTTC
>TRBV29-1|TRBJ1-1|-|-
CSSGSDTEAFF
TGCAGCTCAGGGTCCGACACTGAAGCTTTCTTT
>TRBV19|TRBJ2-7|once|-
CASRSAGTLAYEQYF
TGTGCCAGTAGATCGGCCGGGACACTCGCCTACGAGCAGTACTTC
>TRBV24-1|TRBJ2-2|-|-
CATSDAYQGTTGELFF
TGTGCCACCAGTGATGCATATCAGGGGACCACCGGGGAGCTGTTTTTT
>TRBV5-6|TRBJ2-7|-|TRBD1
CASRPYFRDRGRYEQYF
TGTGCCAGCAGACCTTATTTCCGGGACAGGGGAAGGTACGAGCAGTACTTC
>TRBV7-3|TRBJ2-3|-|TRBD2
CASSLGTSDLDTQYF
TGTGCCAGCAGCTTAGGGACTAGCGACCTCGATACGCAGTATTTT
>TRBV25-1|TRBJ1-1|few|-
CASSERGEAFF
TGTGCCAGCAGTGAGAGGGGGGAAGCTTTCTTT
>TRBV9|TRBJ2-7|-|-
CASSVGNRDYEQYF
TGTGCCAGCAGCGTAGGGAACAGAGACTACGAGCAGTACTTC
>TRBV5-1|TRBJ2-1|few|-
CASSLRAPSTYNEQFF
TGCGCCAGCAGCCTCAGGGCTCCGAGTACCTACAATGAGCAGTTCTTC
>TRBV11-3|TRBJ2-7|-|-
CASSLQGYEQYF
TGTGCCAGCAGCTTACAGGGATACGAGCAGTACTTC
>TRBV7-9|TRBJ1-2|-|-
CASSLESGSRRYGYTF
TGTGCCAGCAGCTTAGAGAGCGGGTCCAGAAGGTATGGCTACACCTTC
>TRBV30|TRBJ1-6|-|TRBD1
CAWGQGYSPLHF
TGTGCCTGGGGACAGGGGTACTCACCCCTCCACTTT